The T cell receptor (beta chain) described here comes from a study of blood T cell repertoires in COVID-19. This CDR3 region has 14 residues. Germline-derived CDR1 and CDR2 are SGHTA and FQGTGA. The V gene end was trimmed by 5 bases and the J gene end by 2 bases; junction bases not matched to a gene: 5. Data came from immunoSEQ multiplex PCR; TCRdb stores just in-frame clones and leaves some out. The sample comprises about 310,000 clones, about nine tenths of which are singletons, and 1% rests with the top ten. The TCR comes from a man aged 50-59 years with active or convalescent COVID-19. What was sequenced was peripheral blood. The V gene is TRBV7-3, the J gene TRBJ2-5; 7 positions agree with TRBD2. CDR3 nucleotides: TGTGCCAGCAGCGCCTCTAGCGGACAAGAGACCCAGTACTTC. Amino acid sequence: CASSASSGQETQYF.